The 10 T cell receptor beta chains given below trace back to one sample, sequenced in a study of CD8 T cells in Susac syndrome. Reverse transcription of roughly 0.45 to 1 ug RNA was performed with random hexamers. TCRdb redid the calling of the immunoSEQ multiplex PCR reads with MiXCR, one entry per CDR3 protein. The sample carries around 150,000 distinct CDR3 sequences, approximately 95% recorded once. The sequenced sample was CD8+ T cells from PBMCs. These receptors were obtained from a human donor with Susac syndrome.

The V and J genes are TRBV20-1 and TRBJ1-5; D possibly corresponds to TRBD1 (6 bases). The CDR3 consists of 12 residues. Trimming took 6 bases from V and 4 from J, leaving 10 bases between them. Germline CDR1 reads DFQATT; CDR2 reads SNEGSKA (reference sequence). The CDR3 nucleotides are TGCAGTGCCGATACAGGGAATCAGCCCCAGCATTTT. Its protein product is CSADTGNQPQHF.

This chain's CDR3 is CASSPGGLAGSNEQFF. The CDR3 DNA follows: TGTGCCAGCAGTCCTGGGGGACTAGCGGGATCCAATGAGCAGTTCTTC. V and J are TRBV12-3 or TRBV12-4 and TRBJ2-1, with 13 bases fitting TRBD2. The junction had 7 bases not matched to a gene; V was cut back by 5 bases and J by 6 bases. The CDR3 is 16 amino acids.

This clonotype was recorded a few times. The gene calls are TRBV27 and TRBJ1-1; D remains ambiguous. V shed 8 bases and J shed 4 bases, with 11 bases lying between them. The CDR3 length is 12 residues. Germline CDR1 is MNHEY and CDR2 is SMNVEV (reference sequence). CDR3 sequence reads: CASSAMGTEAFF. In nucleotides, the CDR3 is TGTGCCAGCTCCGCAATGGGCACTGAAGCTTTCTTT.

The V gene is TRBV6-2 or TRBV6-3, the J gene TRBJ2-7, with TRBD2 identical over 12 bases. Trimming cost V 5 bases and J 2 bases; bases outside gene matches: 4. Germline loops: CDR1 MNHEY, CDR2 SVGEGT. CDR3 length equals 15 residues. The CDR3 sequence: CASSPTSGGPYEQYF. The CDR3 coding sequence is TGTGCCAGCAGTCCGACTAGCGGGGGACCCTACGAGCAGTACTTC.

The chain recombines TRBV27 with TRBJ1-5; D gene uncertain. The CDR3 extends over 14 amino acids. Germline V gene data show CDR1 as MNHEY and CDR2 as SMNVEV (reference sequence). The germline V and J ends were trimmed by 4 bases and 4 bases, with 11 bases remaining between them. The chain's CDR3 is CASSSGMLNQPQHF. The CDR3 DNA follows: TGTGCCAGCAGTTCGGGAATGCTAAATCAGCCCCAGCATTTT.

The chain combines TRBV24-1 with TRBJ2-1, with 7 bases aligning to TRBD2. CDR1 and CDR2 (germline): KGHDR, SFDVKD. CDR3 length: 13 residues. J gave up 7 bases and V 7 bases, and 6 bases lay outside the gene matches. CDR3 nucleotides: TGTGCCACCAGCGGGAGGCCGGAAAATGAGCAGTTCTTC. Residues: CATSGRPENEQFF.

CDR3 protein: CASSGQGSAPYEQFF. Written as DNA, the CDR3 is TGTGCCAGCAGCGGGCAGGGATCCGCCCCATATGAGCAGTTCTTC. This chain links TRBV9 with TRBJ2-1; perhaps TRBD1 as D (5 bases). CDR1 SGDLS and CDR2 YYNGEE come from the germline V gene. V dropped 3 bases and J dropped 8 bases, with 18 bases sitting between them. The CDR3 is 15 residues long.

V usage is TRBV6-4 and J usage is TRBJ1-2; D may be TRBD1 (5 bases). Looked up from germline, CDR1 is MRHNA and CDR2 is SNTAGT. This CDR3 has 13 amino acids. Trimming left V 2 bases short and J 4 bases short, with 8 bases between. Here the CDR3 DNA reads TGTGCCAGCAGTGACGCAGGGCGCTATGGCTACACCTTC. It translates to CASSDAGRYGYTF.

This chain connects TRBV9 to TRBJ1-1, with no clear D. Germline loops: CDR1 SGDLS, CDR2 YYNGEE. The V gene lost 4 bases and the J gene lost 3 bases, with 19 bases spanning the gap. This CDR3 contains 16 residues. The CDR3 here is CASSPQVGIGDTEAFF. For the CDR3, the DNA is TGTGCCAGCAGCCCTCAAGTCGGGATCGGGGACACTGAAGCTTTCTTT.

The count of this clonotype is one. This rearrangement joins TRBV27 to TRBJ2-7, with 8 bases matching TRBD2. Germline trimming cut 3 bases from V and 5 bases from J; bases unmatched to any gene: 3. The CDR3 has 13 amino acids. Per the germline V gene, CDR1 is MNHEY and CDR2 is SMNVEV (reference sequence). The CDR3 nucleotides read TGTGCCAGCAGTTTGGTTAGCGGGAACGAGCAGTACTTC. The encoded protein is CASSLVSGNEQYF.